This TCR beta chain emerged from a study of shared clonotypes between healthy human individuals. Germline V lookup: CDR1 SNHLY, CDR2 FYNNEI. The CDR3 sequence is 13 residues long. Germline trimming cut 4 bases from V and 4 bases from J; bases unmatched to any gene: 2. The input for sorted-subset replicate PCRs was about 0.2 ug DNA, tens of thousands of T cell genomes. In the source study's methods: Junction-only sequences without quality scores came from ImmunoSEQ, so filtering differed. This table comes from immunoSEQ multiplex PCR, and its TCRdb copy is limited to in-frame clones, with some not included. D and trimming come from the DNA, and the V and J calls and clone size come from that table. This table has approximately 720,000 clones, roughly 70% appearing once.

The rearrangement joins TRBV2 to TRBJ2-3, with 7 bases fitting TRBD2. What was sequenced was memory CD4+ T cells sorted from blood. Subset noted: CD45RA-negative fraction. The sequence came from a woman under 40 in good health. The DNA of the CDR3 is TGTGCCAGCAGTGTCGGGAGGCCAGATACGCAGTATTTT. This codes for CASSVGRPDTQYF.